This TCR beta chain appears in the sequencing data of a study of blood T cell repertoires in COVID-19. Turning to the study itself: Samples representing acute and convalescent COVID-19 were sourced from the United States, Italy and Spain. Nucleic acid was either cDNA or gDNA, and it came from T cells, B-cell-depleted T cells, or PBMCs.

V dropped 8 bases and J dropped 3 bases, with 5 bases sitting between them. The CDR3 has 10 amino acids. Looked up from germline, CDR1 is MNHEY and CDR2 is SVGAGI. Authors' data handling: Reference gene primers were amplified, and this amplification served to estimate nucleated cell counts. TCRdb keeps only in-frame clones here, not all; method: immunoSEQ multiplex PCR. That table gives V, J and clone size, and the DNA gave D and trimming. This sample yields over 200,000 clones, of which 80% to 90% are seen a single time; around 2.4% belongs to the top ten. Sequenced sample: peripheral blood. The V and J genes are TRBV6-5 and TRBJ2-7; the D is unclear. This TCR came from a man aged 35-49 years who had recovered from COVID-19. CDR3 protein: CASELYEQYF. The CDR3 nucleotides are TGTGCCAGCGAACTCTACGAGCAGTACTTC.